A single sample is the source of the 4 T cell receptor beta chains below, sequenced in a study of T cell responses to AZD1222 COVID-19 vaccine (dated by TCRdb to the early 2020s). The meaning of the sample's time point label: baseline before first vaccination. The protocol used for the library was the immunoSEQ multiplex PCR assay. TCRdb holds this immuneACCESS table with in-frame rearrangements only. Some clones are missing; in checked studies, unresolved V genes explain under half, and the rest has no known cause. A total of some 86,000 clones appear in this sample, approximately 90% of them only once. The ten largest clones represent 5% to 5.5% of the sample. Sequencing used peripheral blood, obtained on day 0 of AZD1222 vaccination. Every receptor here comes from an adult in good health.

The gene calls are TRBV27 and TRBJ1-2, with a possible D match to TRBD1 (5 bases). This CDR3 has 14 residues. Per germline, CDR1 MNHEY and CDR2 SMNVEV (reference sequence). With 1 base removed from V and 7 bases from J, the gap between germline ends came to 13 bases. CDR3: CASSLFPGTAGYTF. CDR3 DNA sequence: TGTGCCAGCAGTTTATTCCCAGGGACTGCTGGCTACACCTTC.

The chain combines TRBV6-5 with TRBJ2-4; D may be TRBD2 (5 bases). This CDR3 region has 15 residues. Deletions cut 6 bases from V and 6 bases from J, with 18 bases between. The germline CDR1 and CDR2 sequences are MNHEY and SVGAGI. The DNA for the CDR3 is TGTGCCAGCAGAGCACTTGGGCGCGGGCCAAACATTCAGTACTTC. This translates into CASRALGRGPNIQYF.

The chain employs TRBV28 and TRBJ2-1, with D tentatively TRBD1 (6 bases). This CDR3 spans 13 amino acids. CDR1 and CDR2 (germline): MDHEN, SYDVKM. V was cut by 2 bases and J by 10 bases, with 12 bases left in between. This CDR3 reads CASSLNRVEEQFF. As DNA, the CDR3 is TGTGCCAGCAGTTTAAACAGGGTGGAGGAGCAGTTCTTC.

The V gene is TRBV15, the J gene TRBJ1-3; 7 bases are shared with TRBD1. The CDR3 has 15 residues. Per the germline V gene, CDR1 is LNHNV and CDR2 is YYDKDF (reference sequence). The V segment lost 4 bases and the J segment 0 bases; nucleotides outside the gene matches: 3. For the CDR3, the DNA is TGTGCCACCAGCAACGGACAGGTCTCTGGAAACACCATATATTTT. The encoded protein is CATSNGQVSGNTIYF.